This entry lists 32 T cell receptor beta chains sequenced from one sample in a study of T-cell reconstitution after alpha-beta-depleted transplantation in children. TCRbeta library preparation incorporated unique molecular identifiers. Each CDR3 protein gets one entry after TCRdb re-called the PCR reads with MiXCR. This table holds approximately 270,000 distinct CDR3 sequences, around 25% found once. This sample comprised PBMCs, mostly from graft donor cells, obtained 360 days after TCRalphabeta/CD19-depleted stem cell transplant. These receptors were obtained from a female patient aged 2-9 years who had a stem cell transplant for congenital amegakaryocytic thrombocytopenia, so the T cells may come from the graft donor.

The chain couples TRBV12-3 or TRBV12-4 to TRBJ1-2, with D possibly matching TRBD1 (5 bases). V was trimmed by 5 bases and J by 8 bases, leaving 12 bases between them. The length of the CDR3 is 12 residues. The CDR3 here is CASSLQVGGYTF. CDR3 coding DNA: TGTGCCAGCAGTCTACAGGTGGGAGGCTACACCTTC.

This clonotype has only a few counts. The rearrangement links TRBV20-1 to TRBJ2-7; D gene unclear. Germline V lookup: CDR1 DFQATT, CDR2 SNEGSKA (reference sequence). Trimming took off 0 bases at V and 1 base at J, with 4 bases between the two ends. The CDR3 is 12 residues long. CDR3 coding DNA: TGCAGTGCTAGAGAGGAATCCTACGAGCAGTACTTC. This translates into CSAREESYEQYF.

This clonotype was seen ten or more times. The chain joins TRBV19 to TRBJ2-7, with D uncertain. Germline V gives CDR1 LNHDA, CDR2 SQIVND (reference sequence). The length of the CDR3 is 11 residues. V was pared by 11 bases and J by 2 bases, with 10 bases between. The DNA for the CDR3 is TGTGCCTCCGGACCAACCTACGAGCAGTACTTC. Translation: CASGPTYEQYF.

Here the CDR3 reads CSAYRDAYEQYF. The CDR3 DNA follows: TGCAGTGCCTACAGGGATGCCTACGAGCAGTACTTC. V and J are TRBV20-1 and TRBJ2-7, with a possible D match to TRBD1 (6 bases). CDR1 is DFQATT, CDR2 SNEGSKA, per germline (reference sequence). The ends were cut back, 6 bases at V and 2 bases at J, with 11 bases in the middle. The CDR3 covers 12 residues.

The V and J genes are TRBV5-1 and TRBJ1-1, with D possibly TRBD1 on 5 matching bases. The CDR3 length is 16 residues. V lost 2 bases to trimming and J lost 0 bases, with 14 bases between them. CDR1 is SGHRS, CDR2 YFSETQ, per germline. CDR3 loop: CASSFLGAGMNTEAFF. CDR3 nucleotides: TGCGCCAGCAGCTTCCTCGGGGCCGGGATGAACACTGAAGCTTTCTTT.

Only a few counts were recorded for this clonotype. CDR3 residues: CASRNAGHYEQYF. Written as DNA, the CDR3 is TGTGCCAGCAGGAACGCAGGACACTACGAGCAGTACTTC. The chain combines TRBV7-2 with TRBJ2-7; D might be TRBD1 (5 bases). The V end was cut by 6 bases, the J end by 3 bases, with 12 bases between. Germline V lookup: CDR1 SGHTA, CDR2 FQGNSA. This CDR3 is 13 amino acids long.

This clonotype was seen a handful of times. V gene TRBV12-3 or TRBV12-4 combines with J gene TRBJ2-7; no clear D. The length of the CDR3 is 11 residues. Between the trimmed V and J ends, which lost 5 bases and 6 bases, there was a span of 8 bases. The CDR3 nucleotides are TGTGCCAGCAGTACGTCTGGCGAGCAGTACTTC. Protein: CASSTSGEQYF.

The chain recombines TRBV5-5 with TRBJ2-3, with 10 nucleotides matching TRBD2. Germline CDR1 reads SGHKS; CDR2 reads YYEKEE (reference sequence). J gave up 1 base and V 5 bases, and 7 bases lay outside the gene matches. The length of the CDR3 is 16 residues. The CDR3 nucleotides are TGTGCCAGCAGTAAACTGCTAGCGGGAGGCACAGATACGCAGTATTTT. As protein: CASSKLLAGGTDTQYF.

The V gene is TRBV3-1, the J gene TRBJ2-5; 7 positions match TRBD2. Trimming cost V 4 bases and J 2 bases; bases outside gene matches: 1. Germline lookup yields CDR1 LGHDT and CDR2 YNNKEL (reference sequence). The CDR3 consists of 13 residues. The CDR3 protein is CASSPGLQETQYF. In DNA form, the CDR3 reads TGTGCCAGCAGCCCGGGACTACAAGAGACCCAGTACTTC.

The V and J genes are TRBV28 and TRBJ1-4, with a tentative D call TRBD1 (6 bases). The germline gives CDR1 MDHEN, CDR2 SYDVKM. CDR3 size: 17 residues. V lost 1 base and J 4 bases, leaving 16 bases between the germline ends. The CDR3 coding sequence is TGTGCCAGCAGTTTATCCATGGGACGGGACATTAATGAAAAACTGTTTTTT. Protein: CASSLSMGRDINEKLFF.

The genes are TRBV4-1 and TRBJ2-7, with a weak D call TRBD1 (5 bases). The germline gives CDR1 MGHRA, CDR2 YSYEKL. CDR3 length: 16 amino acids. V was clipped by 4 bases and J by 6 bases, with 22 bases between them. The CDR3 DNA follows: TGCGCCAGCAGCCGGCGGATCAGTGACAGTAGCTCCGAGCAGTACTTC. This sequence encodes CASSRRISDSSSEQYF.

This clonotype was seen only a few times. The chain links TRBV20-1 to TRBJ2-2; TRBD2 aligns across 10 bases. This CDR3 contains 16 residues. In germline, CDR1 is DFQATT, CDR2 SNEGSKA (reference sequence). J lost 5 bases, V lost 1 base, and 7 bases had no gene match. CDR3 nucleotides: TGCAGTGCTAGAGCTCCTAGCGGGAGTGGGACCGGGGAGCTGTTTTTT. This sequence encodes CSARAPSGSGTGELFF.

As DNA, the CDR3 is TGTGCCAGTAGTTCTAAGCGGGAGTTCTCGGGCGAGCAGTACTTC. It codes for CASSSKREFSGEQYF. This chain connects TRBV19 to TRBJ2-7; TRBD2 agrees at 8 bases. Germline V gives CDR1 LNHDA, CDR2 SQIVND (reference sequence). The length of the CDR3 is 15 residues. The junction had 12 bases not matched to a gene; V was cut back by 5 bases and J by 6 bases. The complete variable domain, with remaining parts taken from reference TRBV19 and TRBJ2-7, reads DGGITQSPKYLFRKEGQNVTLSCEQNLNHDAMYWYRQDPGQGLRLIYYSQIVNDFQKGDIAEGYSVSREKKESFPLTVTSAQKNPTAFYLCASSSKREFSGEQYFGPGTRLTVT.

This clonotype was observed at least ten times. The gene calls are TRBV29-1 and TRBJ2-7; D remains ambiguous. V gave up 7 bases and J gave up 3 bases, with 10 bases separating them. The CDR3 sequence is 11 residues long. Germline-derived CDR1 and CDR2 are SQVTM and ANQGSEA. The DNA for the CDR3 is TGCAGCGCCGAGGACGTCTACGAGCAGTACTTC. This codes for CSAEDVYEQYF.

The chain employs TRBV12-3 or TRBV12-4 and TRBJ2-5; TRBD1 matches 7 bases. V gave up 3 bases and J gave up 1 base; unmatched junction bases: 2. There are 14 residues in the CDR3. Written as DNA, the CDR3 is TGTGCCAGCAGTTTTCACAGGGGCCAAGAGACCCAGTACTTC. Amino acid sequence: CASSFHRGQETQYF.

This clonotype was seen more than once but under ten times. V and J are TRBV20-1 and TRBJ2-7; either TRBD1 or TRBD2 may fit D (5 bases each). Trimming shortened V by 4 bases and J by 5 bases, and 15 bases separated the two germline ends. Germline CDR1 reads DFQATT; CDR2 reads SNEGSKA (reference sequence). The length of the CDR3 is 13 residues. CDR3 loop: CSAKGTSDDEQYF. The DNA for the CDR3 is TGCAGTGCTAAGGGGACGTCGGATGACGAGCAGTACTTC.

V usage is TRBV15 and J usage is TRBJ2-7; D gene unclear. Germline values: CDR1 LNHNV, CDR2 YYDKDF (reference sequence). The CDR3 has 12 residues. Trimming stripped 1 base from V and 7 bases from J, with 8 bases between. The CDR3 nucleotides are TGTGCCACCAGCAGAGGGGTGGGGGAGCAGTACTTC. Translation gives CATSRGVGEQYF.

The V and J genes are TRBV7-9 and TRBJ2-1; TRBD1 is a possible D gene (5 bases). Germline V gene sequence: CDR1 SEHNR, CDR2 FQNEAQ (reference sequence). V shed 3 bases and J shed 3 bases, with 9 bases lying between them. The CDR3 extends over 14 amino acids. CDR3 loop: CASSFGRDYNEQFF. The DNA of the CDR3 is TGTGCCAGCAGCTTCGGCAGGGACTACAATGAGCAGTTCTTC.

The chain is built from TRBV28 and TRBJ1-2, with 7 bases matching TRBD1. CDR3 length: 13 residues. Trimming at V came to 8 bases and at J to 9 bases, leaving 12 bases not matched to a gene. CDR1 and CDR2 (germline): MDHEN, SYDVKM. The CDR3 is CASRDSSEHRYTF. DNA for the CDR3: TGTGCCAGCCGGGACAGTTCCGAGCACCGCTACACCTTC.

The chain has TRBV10-3 and TRBJ1-2; D is possibly TRBD1 (5 bases). The germline V and J ends were trimmed by 3 bases and 4 bases, with 12 bases remaining between them. Germline assignment: CDR1 ENHRY and CDR2 SYGVKD. This CDR3 spans 14 amino acids. Here the CDR3 reads CAISDRAGLYGYTF. CDR3 bases: TGTGCCATCAGTGATCGGGCAGGGCTCTATGGCTACACCTTC.

The CDR3 sequence is CASSLPGQNNYGYTF. CDR3 DNA sequence: TGCGCCAGCAGCTTACCGGGACAGAATAACTATGGCTACACCTTC. The genes are TRBV5-1 and TRBJ1-2, with 7 bases matching TRBD1. This CDR3 contains 15 residues. Germline CDR1 is SGHRS and CDR2 is YFSETQ. With 2 bases clipped from V and 1 base from J, the junction kept 5 bases outside the gene matches.

The chain joins TRBV3-1 to TRBJ1-1; unclear D gene. The V gene's germline CDR1 is LGHDT and CDR2 YNNKEL (reference sequence). The V end lost 0 bases, the J end lost 0 bases, and 8 bases lay between the germline ends. The CDR3 has 15 residues. The CDR3 DNA follows: TGTGCCAGCAGCCAAGATATGGGGATGAACACTGAAGCTTTCTTT. Translating it yields CASSQDMGMNTEAFF. The full variable domain, in which reference TRBV3-1 and TRBJ1-1 provide the parts outside the CDR3, is DTAVSQTPKYLVTQMGNDKSIKCEQNLGHDTMYWYKQDSKKFLKIMFSYNNKELIINETVPNRFSPKSPDKAHLNLHINSLELGDSAVYFCASSQDMGMNTEAFFGQGTRLTVV.

The rearrangement links TRBV9 to TRBJ2-7; 10 bases map to TRBD2. Looked up from germline, CDR1 is SGDLS and CDR2 is YYNGEE. There are 16 residues in the CDR3. Unmatched junction bases numbered 7, after V lost 4 bases and J lost 0 bases. CDR3 amino acids: CASSLNPSGGSYEQYF. CDR3 coding DNA: TGTGCCAGCAGCTTAAACCCTAGCGGGGGCTCCTACGAGCAGTACTTC. The full variable domain, in which reference TRBV9 and TRBJ2-7 provide the parts outside the CDR3, is DSGVTQTPKHLITATGQRVTLRCSPRSGDLSVYWYQQSLDQGLQFLIQYYNGEERAKGNILERFSAQQFPDLHSELNLSSLELGDSALYFCASSLNPSGGSYEQYFGPGTRLTVT.

This chain joins TRBV5-1 and TRBJ2-7; 7 bases map to TRBD2. Germline trimming cut 0 bases from V and 6 bases from J; bases unmatched to any gene: 9. This CDR3 spans 15 amino acids. Germline CDR1 reads SGHRS; CDR2 reads YFSETQ. For the CDR3, the DNA is TGCGCCAGCAGCTTGGGGGGAGGGGTTCCTGGCGAGCAGTACTTC. It yields the protein CASSLGGGVPGEQYF. Full variable domain (outside the CDR3, taken from reference TRBV5-1 and TRBJ2-7): KAGVTQTPRYLIKTRGQQVTLSCSPISGHRSVSWYQQTPGQGLQFLFEYFSETQRNKGNFPGRFSGRQFSNSRSEMNVSTLELGDSALYLCASSLGGGVPGEQYFGPGTRLTVT.

Regarding this clonotype: Since no conserved phenylalanine or tryptophan closes the CDR3, a read error is the likely cause. The J gene is TRBJ2-7, the V gene TRBV6-1, with 7 bases aligning to TRBD1. This CDR3 has 13 residues. Trimming removed 6 bases from V and 6 bases from J; junction bases left unmatched: 8. Germline CDR1 MNHNS, CDR2 SASEGT. The CDR3 DNA is TGTGCCAGCAGCGTTAAAGACAGGGTCGAGCAGTACTCC. This encodes CASSVKDRVEQYS.

This clonotype was detected only a few times. The CDR3, as DNA: TGCGCCAGCAGCCAAGGGGAGGGCCTAGTAAATGAGCAGTTCTTC. Translation: CASSQGEGLVNEQFF. The gene calls are TRBV4-3 and TRBJ2-1, with TRBD2 matching 7 bases. V shed 1 base, J shed 7 bases, and the junction held 7 bases outside the gene matches. CDR1 is LGHNA, CDR2 YSLEER, per germline. CDR3 length: 15 amino acids.

J is TRBJ1-1 and V is TRBV7-2; D unresolved. V lost 2 bases to trimming and J lost 2 bases, with 6 bases between them. Germline V CDR1 and CDR2: SGHTA, FQGNSA. The CDR3 length is 13 residues. CDR3 sequence reads: CASSLRANTEAFF. The CDR3 DNA sequence: TGTGCCAGCAGCTTACGGGCTAACACTGAAGCTTTCTTT.

The chain employs TRBV6-5 and TRBJ2-2; either TRBD1 or TRBD2 may supply D (5 bases each). The CDR3 extends over 16 amino acids. V was trimmed by 0 bases and J by 0 bases, leaving 8 bases between them. In germline, CDR1 is MNHEY, CDR2 SVGAGI. Here the CDR3 DNA reads TGTGCCAGCAGTTACTCCGGGGCGGCGAACACCGGGGAGCTGTTTTTT. This sequence encodes CASSYSGAANTGELFF.

In its sample, this clonotype was seen a few times. J is TRBJ2-5 and V is TRBV3-1, with 8 nucleotides matching TRBD1. CDR1 is LGHDT and CDR2 is YNNKEL in the germline V gene (reference sequence). This CDR3 comprises 15 residues. V was clipped by 2 bases and J by 2 bases; unmatched bases: 4. The CDR3 bases are TGTGCCAGCAGCCAAACGGGACAGGAGCAAGAGACCCAGTACTTC. Its translation is CASSQTGQEQETQYF.

V is TRBV11-2 and J is TRBJ2-7; 10 bases align to TRBD2. V lost 5 bases, J lost 0 bases, and 13 bases stayed unmatched. The V gene's germline CDR1 is SGHAT and CDR2 FQNNGV. This CDR3 contains 18 residues. The chain's CDR3 is CASSASTGTSDLSYEQYF. CDR3 DNA sequence: TGTGCCAGCAGCGCCTCTACCGGGACTAGCGACCTCTCCTACGAGCAGTACTTC. Supplemented by reference TRBV11-2 and TRBJ2-7, the full variable domain reads EAGVAQSPRYKIIEKRQSVAFWCNPISGHATLYWYQQILGQGPKLLIQFQNNGVVDDSQLPKDRFSAERLKGVDSTLKIQPAKLEDSAVYLCASSASTGTSDLSYEQYFGPGTRLTVT.

This clonotype was detected a few times. This chain connects TRBV12-3 or TRBV12-4 to TRBJ2-7; 9 bases agree with TRBD1. V was pared by 4 bases and J by 1 base, with 5 bases of the junction left unmatched. The CDR3 covers 15 residues. This CDR3 reads CASSYDRGDSYEQYF. CDR3 nucleotides: TGTGCCAGCAGTTACGACAGGGGGGATTCCTACGAGCAGTACTTC.

This clonotype was counted only a few times. V gene TRBV3-1 combines with J gene TRBJ2-7, with D hard to call. The CDR3 covers 13 residues. Germline CDR1 and CDR2: LGHDT and YNNKEL (reference sequence). V was shortened by 4 bases and J by 2 bases, with 9 bases between the two germline ends. The CDR3 is CASSLSYTYEQYF. The CDR3 nucleotides are TGTGCCAGCAGCCTCAGCTATACCTACGAGCAGTACTTC.